Listed here are 8 T cell receptor beta chains from one sample, sequenced in a study of cytomegalovirus exposure and HLA in healthy donors. Primers included in the PCR were 60 Vbeta and 13 Jbeta primers. Generated by immunoSEQ multiplex PCR, the TCRdb table keeps only in-frame clones and is missing some. The data hold under 200,000 clones, with approximately 80% observed a single time. Sequenced input: PBMCs. These receptors were collected from a female donor in good health and CMV-seronegative.

The chain joins TRBV6-5 to TRBJ2-3, with D perhaps TRBD1 (6 bases). The CDR3 loop spans 14 amino acids. The germline V gene has CDR1 MNHEY and CDR2 SVGAGI. Trimming shortened V by 2 bases and J by 3 bases, and 9 bases separated the two germline ends. CDR3 residues: CASSYQQGTDTQYF. In DNA, the CDR3 is TGTGCCAGCAGTTACCAGCAGGGGACAGATACGCAGTATTTT.

The genes are TRBV4-3 and TRBJ2-7, with 8 bases fitting TRBD1. With 1 base clipped from V and 0 bases from J, the junction kept 2 bases outside the gene matches. Per germline, CDR1 LGHNA and CDR2 YSLEER. The CDR3 is made up of 15 amino acids. The CDR3 DNA sequence: TGCGCCAGCAGCCAAGGCACAGGGGGCTCCTACGAGCAGTACTTC. As protein: CASSQGTGGSYEQYF.

This chain links TRBV28 with TRBJ1-5; a weak D match, TRBD1 (5 bases). V gave up 3 bases and J gave up 2 bases, with 11 bases separating them. Germline V gene data show CDR1 as MDHEN and CDR2 as SYDVKM. The CDR3 has 15 amino acids. The CDR3 protein is CASSFQGGGNQPQHF. Written as DNA, the CDR3 is TGTGCCAGCAGTTTTCAGGGAGGGGGCAATCAGCCCCAGCATTTT.

The chain links TRBV28 to TRBJ2-7; D unclear. This CDR3 spans 11 amino acids. The germline gives CDR1 MDHEN, CDR2 SYDVKM. Trimming removed 2 bases from V and 3 bases from J, with 2 bases in between. The CDR3: CASSLRYEQYF. CDR3 DNA: TGTGCCAGCAGTTTACGCTACGAGCAGTACTTC.

The chain employs TRBV30 and TRBJ1-2; D gene ambiguous. Germline loops: CDR1 GTSNPN, CDR2 SVGIG (reference sequence). The V end lost 3 bases, the J end lost 2 bases, and 7 bases lay between the germline ends. This CDR3 is built from 12 residues. CDR3 region: CAWSQANYGYTF. CDR3 nucleotide sequence: TGTGCCTGGAGCCAGGCCAACTATGGCTACACCTTC.

The chain joins TRBV7-6 to TRBJ1-5; D remains unclear. V lost 1 base, J lost 3 bases, and 4 bases lay in between. The CDR3 runs to 13 residues. In germline, CDR1 is SGHVS, CDR2 FNYEAQ. The CDR3 DNA follows: TGTGCCAGCAGCTTAGGTTACAATCAGCCCCAGCATTTT. As protein: CASSLGYNQPQHF.

The chain links TRBV6-1 to TRBJ2-2; the match to TRBD2 covers 7 bases. This CDR3 is built from 15 residues. Unmatched junction bases numbered 12, after V lost 7 bases and J lost 7 bases. The germline V gene has CDR1 MNHNS and CDR2 SASEGT. The CDR3 region has the DNA TGTGCCAGCAACGCATACCTTCGGGGGGACGGGGAGCTGTTTTTT. Translating gives CASNAYLRGDGELFF.

The V gene is TRBV15, the J gene TRBJ2-1; D might be TRBD1 (6 bases). Germline CDR1 and CDR2: LNHNV and YYDKDF (reference sequence). V shed 9 bases and J shed 4 bases, with 19 bases lying between them. This CDR3 spans 15 amino acids. DNA for the CDR3: TGTGCCACACTTCAGGGGAGAGGGACATACAATGAGCAGTTCTTC. It translates to CATLQGRGTYNEQFF.